This T cell receptor (beta chain) was recovered during a study of blood T cell repertoires in COVID-19. In its sample, this clone was seen once. Relative to the germline gene, one junction end is altered; a read error may explain this. CDR3 length: 15 amino acids. CDR1 is SSHAT and CDR2 is FNYEAQ in the germline V gene (reference sequence). Method: immunoSEQ multiplex PCR; TCRdb's copy keeps in-frame clones and lacks some. Here the sample spans around 27,000 clones, 88% being singletons. The clonotype comes from a human donor in a cohort sampled during active COVID-19. The source material was peripheral blood. V usage is TRBV7-7 and J usage is TRBJ2-5; the D gene is possibly TRBD2 (6 bases). CDR3 residues: CASSFGGSEAATQYF. The CDR3 nucleotides are TGTGCTAGCAGCTTTGGGGGGAGTGAGGCGGCGACCCAGTACTTC.